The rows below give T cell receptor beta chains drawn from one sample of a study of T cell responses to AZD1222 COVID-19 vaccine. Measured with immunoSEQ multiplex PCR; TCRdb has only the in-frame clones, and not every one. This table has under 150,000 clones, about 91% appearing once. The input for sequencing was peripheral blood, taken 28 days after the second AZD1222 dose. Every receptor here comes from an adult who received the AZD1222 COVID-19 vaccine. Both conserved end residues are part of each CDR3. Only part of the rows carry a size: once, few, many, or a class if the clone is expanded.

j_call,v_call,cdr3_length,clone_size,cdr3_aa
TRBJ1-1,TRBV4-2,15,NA,CASSQERGYNTEAFF
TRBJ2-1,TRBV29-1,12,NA,CSVSQRDNEQFF
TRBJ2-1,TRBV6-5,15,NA,CASSSGTSGRDEQFF
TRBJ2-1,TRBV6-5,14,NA,CASSYFSSYNEQFF
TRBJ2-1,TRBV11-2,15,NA,CASSSLPNGLDEQFF
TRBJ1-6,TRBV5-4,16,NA,CASSTGRTAPNSPLHF
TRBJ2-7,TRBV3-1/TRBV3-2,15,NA,CASSQGASGGYEQYF
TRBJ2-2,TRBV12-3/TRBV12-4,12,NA,CASSTGLGELFF
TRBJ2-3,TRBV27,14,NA,CASSLAGPEDTQYF
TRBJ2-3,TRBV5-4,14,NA,CASRIKPNTDTQYF
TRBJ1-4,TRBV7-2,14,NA,CASSPSTTNEKLFF
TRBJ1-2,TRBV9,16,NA,CASSVAGSPNFDGYTF
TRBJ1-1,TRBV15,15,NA,CATSRGGRGGTEAFF
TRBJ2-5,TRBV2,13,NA,CASSAMGQETQYF
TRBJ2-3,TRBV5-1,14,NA,CASSPGESTDTQYF
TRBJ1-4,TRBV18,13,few,CASSTGLNEKLFF
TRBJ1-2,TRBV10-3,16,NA,CAISSRGQAGDYGYTF
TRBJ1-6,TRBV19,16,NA,CASSIGGSHYNSPLHF
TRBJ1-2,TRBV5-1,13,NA,CASSLGGHYGYTF
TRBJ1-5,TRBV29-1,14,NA,CSVEGGTGGQPQHF
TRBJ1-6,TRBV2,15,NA,CASSEQGSYNSPLHF
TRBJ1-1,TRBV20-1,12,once,CSASRGPQEAFF
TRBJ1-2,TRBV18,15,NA,CASSPGGADVYGYTF
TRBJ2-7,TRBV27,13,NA,CASSLGPTYEQYF
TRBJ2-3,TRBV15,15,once,CATSRDAGEADTQYF
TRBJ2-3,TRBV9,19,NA,CASSVGLAGGFTSTDTQYF
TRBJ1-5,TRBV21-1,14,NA,CARKGDRGNQPQHF
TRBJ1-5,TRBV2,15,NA,CASSDFGSFSQPQHF
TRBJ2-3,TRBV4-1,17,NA,CASSQDPSATSTDTQYF
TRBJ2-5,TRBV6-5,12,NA,CASSTRGETQYF
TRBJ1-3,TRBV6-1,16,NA,CASSEFPTGPGNTIYF
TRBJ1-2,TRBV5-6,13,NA,CASSLGQGDGYTF
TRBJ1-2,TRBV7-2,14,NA,CASSLGQQSYGYTF
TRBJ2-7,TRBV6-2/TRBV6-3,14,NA,CASSSGTVAYEQYF
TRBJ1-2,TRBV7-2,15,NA,CASSLGAGNNYGYTF
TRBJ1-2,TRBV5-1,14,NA,CASSLTGEAYGYTF
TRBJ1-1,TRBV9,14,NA,CASSVAPLRSAAFF
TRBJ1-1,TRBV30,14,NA,CAWTAGGSRTEAFF
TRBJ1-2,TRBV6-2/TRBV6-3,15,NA,CASSYAETGENGYTF
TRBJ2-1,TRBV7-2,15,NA,CASSLERGRYNEQFF
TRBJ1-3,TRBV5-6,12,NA,CASSLGLDTIYF
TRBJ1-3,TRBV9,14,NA,CASSVLSSGNTIYF